The 28 T cell receptor beta chains below come from one sample, sequenced in a study of spatial heterogeneity in lung cancer. From the 5' RACE reads, TCRdb called clonotypes with MiXCR, one entry per CDR3 protein. The profile covers about 18,000 distinct CDR3 sequences, with 8.5% to 10% appearing a single time and about 20% taken by the ten largest. As to time point: sample taken at primary tumor resection. Which antigens these TCRs recognize remains unknown. Study-wide findings and caveats: Mutation tallies in tumors tracked expanded intratumoral alpha and beta TCR counts.

The material was lung tumor tissue, obtained at surgery. Every receptor here comes from a female donor with early-stage non-small cell lung cancer.

The table lists this clonotype with many counts. This beta chain is a stray sequence in a library constructed for alpha chains; its clone size is not meaningful. The CDR3 loop is CASSDTSGADTQYF. CDR3 DNA sequence: TGTGCCAGCAGTGACACTAGCGGGGCAGATACGCAGTATTTT. The genes are TRBV6-4 and TRBJ2-3; TRBD2 matches 10 bases. Trimming at V came to 2 bases and at J to 4 bases, leaving 0 bases not matched to a gene. The CDR3 is 14 residues long. The germline CDR1 and CDR2 sequences are MRHNA and SNTAGT.

Regarding this clonotype: This beta chain is an unintended read in a library built for alpha chains; its size means little. This rearrangement joins TRBV2 to TRBJ1-2; tentatively, D is TRBD1 (6 bases). The germline CDR1 and CDR2 sequences are SNHLY and FYNNEI. This CDR3 contains 15 residues. Trimming left V 8 bases short and J 3 bases short, with 19 bases between. This CDR3 is CASSDGGATDYGYTF. The CDR3 DNA reads TGTGCCAGCTCCGACGGGGGGGCTACGGACTATGGCTACACCTTC.

As for this clonotype: This beta chain represents an off-target read in a library built for alpha chains; its size is of limited meaning. CDR3 in DNA: TGTGCCAGCAGCTTAGGAGACATAAGGGATCCTTATGGCTACACCTTC. Translating it yields CASSLGDIRDPYGYTF. V usage is TRBV7-9 and J usage is TRBJ1-2; D not certain. CDR3 size: 16 residues. Germline V gene sequence: CDR1 SEHNR, CDR2 FQNEAQ (reference sequence). V lost 1 base and J 5 bases, leaving 17 bases between the germline ends.

This clonotype was seen at least ten times. This beta chain was picked up by a library intended for alpha chains and is off target, so its count carries little meaning. This chain links TRBV7-2 with TRBJ2-3, with D possibly being TRBD1 (6 bases). The CDR3 runs to 16 residues. The V end was cut by 0 bases, the J end by 0 bases, with 10 bases between. CDR1 is SGHTA, CDR2 FQGNSA, per germline. The CDR3 region is CASSLAAGASTDTQYF. CDR3 bases: TGTGCCAGCAGCTTAGCGGCAGGGGCTAGCACAGATACGCAGTATTTT.

This clonotype is medium-sized (0.01 to 0.1%) within its sample. This beta chain was picked up by a library intended for alpha chains and is off target, so its count carries little meaning. This sequence joins TRBV6-1 and TRBJ1-1; 8 bases line up with TRBD1. The CDR3 spans 12 residues. Germline-derived CDR1 and CDR2 are MNHNS and SASEGT. Trimming cost V 4 bases and J 8 bases; bases outside gene matches: 3. The CDR3 sequence is CASSVRQGEAFF. CDR3 DNA: TGTGCCAGCAGTGTACGACAGGGGGAAGCTTTCTTT.

This clonotype was recorded at least ten times. The size of this beta chain means little, since it is a stray read in a library made for alpha chains. This rearrangement joins TRBV18 to TRBJ1-1; D gene ambiguous. The CDR3 runs to 13 residues. Trimming shortened V by 3 bases and J by 3 bases, and 8 bases separated the two germline ends. CDR1 is KGHSH, CDR2 LQKENI, per germline. The CDR3: CASSPQEDTEAFF. The CDR3, as DNA: TGTGCCAGCTCACCGCAGGAGGACACTGAAGCTTTCTTT. The whole variable domain, remainder taken from reference TRBV18 and TRBJ1-1, is NAGVMQNPRHLVRRRGQEARLRCSPMKGHSHVYWYRQLPEEGLKFMVYLQKENIIDESGMPKERFSAEFPKEGPSILRIQQVVRGDSAAYFCASSPQEDTEAFFGQGTRLTVV.

This clonotype was seen more than once but under ten times. Because this beta chain is a stray read in a library intended to capture alpha chains, its abundance should not be given much weight. The chain combines TRBV9 with TRBJ1-3; D gene uncertain. The CDR3 totals 16 residues. The ends were cut back, 0 bases at V and 0 bases at J, with 10 bases in the middle. Per germline, CDR1 SGDLS and CDR2 YYNGEE. In nucleotides, the CDR3 is TGTGCCAGCAGCGTAGTACCAGGTGACTCTGGAAACACCATATATTTT. It codes for CASSVVPGDSGNTIYF.

This clonotype showed up many times. One end of the junction varies from germline; a read error may be responsible. This beta chain appears as a stray read in a library generated for alpha chains; its size is not informative. As DNA, the CDR3 is TGTGCCAGCAGCTCACCCGGGACAGGGGAAAACTTC. Encoded protein: CASSSPGTGENF. The chain joins TRBV7-9 to TRBJ2-5, with 10 positions matching TRBD1. Germline V CDR1 and CDR2: SEHNR, FQNEAQ (reference sequence). The CDR3 is 12 amino acids.

Ten or more counts support this clonotype. The library was prepared for alpha chains; this beta chain is a stray read, so its frequency means little. The chain recombines TRBV7-8 with TRBJ2-3; 8 nucleotides line up with TRBD1. The CDR3 contains 16 residues. V lost 5 bases, J lost 6 bases, and 13 bases stayed unmatched. CDR1 SGHVS and CDR2 FQNEAQ come from the germline V gene. The CDR3 DNA reads TGTGCCAGCAGCCCCGTGATGGGGCAGGGGGCCGATACGCAGTATTTT. It is translated as CASSPVMGQGADTQYF.

The table lists this clonotype with many counts. This beta chain is a stray read from a library made for alpha chains; its abundance is not meaningful. CDR3 sequence (DNA): TGCGCCAGCGGACTAGCGGGACCGGAAGATACGCAGTATTTT. This codes for CASGLAGPEDTQYF. The chain combines TRBV5-1 with TRBJ2-3; 12 bases map to TRBD2. Germline V gene lookup returns CDR1 SGHRS and CDR2 YFSETQ. The trim removed 7 bases at V and 5 bases at J, leaving 5 bases unmatched. The CDR3 is 14 amino acids.

A few counts support this clonotype. This beta chain is an unintended read in a library built for alpha chains; its size means little. The rearrangement uses TRBV12-3 or TRBV12-4 and TRBJ2-7; 9 nucleotides line up with TRBD1. There are 13 residues in the CDR3. The junction had 5 bases not matched to a gene; V was cut back by 6 bases and J by 5 bases. The CDR3 DNA reads as TGTGCCAGCAGCTTGGACAGGGGAAACGAGCAGTACTTC. Its translation: CASSLDRGNEQYF.

Concerning this clonotype itself: Little can be read into the size of this beta chain, an off-target read in a library designed for alpha chains. This rearrangement joins TRBV19 to TRBJ1-5; possibly TRBD1 for D (5 bases). With 4 bases removed from V and 7 bases from J, the gap between germline ends came to 20 bases. The CDR3 extends over 16 amino acids. CDR1 LNHDA and CDR2 SQIVND come from the germline V gene (reference sequence). The CDR3 is CASSTSSPGPSQPQHF. CDR3 sequence (DNA): TGTGCCAGTAGTACCTCCTCCCCAGGGCCCTCCCAGCCCCAGCATTTT.

There are many counts of this clonotype. Because this beta chain is a stray read in a library intended to capture alpha chains, its abundance should not be given much weight. The CDR3, as DNA: TGTGCCAGCAGTGGGACTATTGCCTACGAGCAGTACTTC. Protein sequence: CASSGTIAYEQYF. This sequence joins TRBV12-3 or TRBV12-4 and TRBJ2-7; 7 bases are shared with TRBD2. V gave up 5 bases and J gave up 2 bases; unmatched junction bases: 3. CDR3 length equals 13 residues.

This clonotype showed up just a few times. In a library made to pick up alpha chains, this beta chain is a stray read with a size that means little. The chain recombines TRBV11-1 with TRBJ2-4; 7 bases are shared with TRBD2. The CDR3 sequence is 17 residues long. Germline CDR1 SGHAT, CDR2 FQDESV (reference sequence). With V trimmed by 5 bases and J by 2 bases, 12 bases remained unmatched. CDR3 region: CASSLGREVRSKNIQYF. CDR3 nucleotides: TGTGCCAGCAGCCTGGGCCGGGAGGTGAGGTCCAAAAACATTCAGTACTTC.

There are many counts of this clonotype. A library made for alpha chains picked up this beta chain off target, so its size means little. The genes are TRBV5-6 and TRBJ2-3, with D unresolved. Germline values: CDR1 SGHDT, CDR2 YYEEEE. V was trimmed by 0 bases and J by 2 bases, leaving 16 bases between them. The CDR3 has 17 residues. CDR3 coding DNA: TGTGCCAGCAGCTTGGCAACTACGACCTTCTCCACAGATACGCAGTATTTT. It translates to CASSLATTTFSTDTQYF.

Concerning this clonotype itself: This beta chain turned up in a library designed for alpha chains; as an off-target read, its abundance says little. The V and J genes are TRBV10-3 and TRBJ2-1, with 13 nucleotides matching TRBD2. V lost 3 bases, J lost 0 bases, and 5 bases stayed unmatched. In germline, CDR1 is ENHRY, CDR2 SYGVKD. This CDR3 region has 18 residues. CDR3 nucleotide sequence: TGTGCCATCAGTGAAGGGACTAGCGGGACGAGCTCCTACAATGAGCAGTTCTTC. It translates to CAISEGTSGTSSYNEQFF.

This clonotype showed up many times. Little can be read into the size of this beta chain, an off-target read in a library designed for alpha chains. The CDR3 loop is CASRGSNTGELFF. The CDR3 nucleotides are TGTGCCAGCAGGGGCAGCAACACCGGGGAGCTGTTTTTT. The chain has TRBV6-6 and TRBJ2-2; unclear D gene. Germline CDR1 reads MNHNY; CDR2 reads SVGAGI (reference sequence). With 6 bases removed from V and 2 bases from J, the gap between germline ends came to 7 bases. This CDR3 comprises 13 residues.

This clonotype was recorded many times. This beta chain is a stray read from a library made for alpha chains; its abundance is not meaningful. The chain carries TRBV18 and TRBJ2-7; TRBD1 matches at 7 bases. Trimming at V came to 0 bases and at J to 1 base, leaving 3 bases not matched to a gene. Germline assignment: CDR1 KGHSH and CDR2 LQKENI. The CDR3 consists of 15 residues. The CDR3 protein is CASSPPRGQSYEQYF. CDR3 bases: TGTGCCAGCTCACCACCACGGGGACAGTCCTACGAGCAGTACTTC.

Ten or more counts support this clonotype. This beta chain slipped into a library made for alpha chains as a stray read, so its size is not meaningful. The genes are TRBV5-1 and TRBJ2-3, with 9 bases aligning to TRBD2. Germline lookup yields CDR1 SGHRS and CDR2 YFSETQ. V dropped 0 bases and J dropped 6; count of bases not matched to a gene: 11. The CDR3 consists of 17 residues. CDR3 amino acids: CASSLEVMRGGSDTQYF. The CDR3, as DNA: TGCGCCAGCAGCTTGGAGGTTATGCGGGGGGGCTCGGATACGCAGTATTTT.

As concerns this clonotype: This beta chain is a stray read from a library made for alpha chains; its abundance is not meaningful. This chain connects TRBV20-1 to TRBJ2-4, with 7 bases that match TRBD2. In germline, CDR1 is DFQATT, CDR2 SNEGSKA (reference sequence). Trimming cost V 3 bases and J 1 base; bases outside gene matches: 0. This CDR3 is built from 13 residues. The CDR3 spells CSASGGAKNIQYF. The CDR3 DNA is TGCAGTGCTAGCGGGGGGGCCAAAAACATTCAGTACTTC.

This clonotype has ten or more counts. Since it is a stray read in a library aimed at alpha chains, this beta chain has a size that is not meaningful. The chain employs TRBV7-9 and TRBJ1-1; D possibly corresponds to TRBD1 (5 bases). CDR1 and CDR2 from the germline V gene are SEHNR and FQNEAQ (reference sequence). Trimming removed 1 base at V and 10 bases at J, with 13 bases between. The CDR3 length is 13 residues. DNA of the CDR3: TGTGCCAGCAGCTTAGAGCAGGGTTTGAGAGCTTTCTTT. This encodes CASSLEQGLRAFF.

This clonotype has a count of ten or more. An end of the junction does not agree with germline; a read error may underlie this. This beta chain is a stray sequence in a library constructed for alpha chains; its clone size is not meaningful. This chain uses TRBV7-2 with TRBJ1-2; D is possibly TRBD1 (6 bases). Germline CDR1 SGHTA, CDR2 FQGNSA. This CDR3 contains 12 residues. The CDR3 DNA follows: TGTGCCAGCAGCCTGGGACAACCTGTCCTGCTATTC. Its translation: CASSLGQPVLLF.

This clonotype appeared many times. This beta chain is a stray sequence in a library constructed for alpha chains; its clone size is not meaningful. The chain joins TRBV20-1 to TRBJ1-2; TRBD1 is a possible D gene (6 bases). V was cut by 7 bases and J by 5 bases, with 26 bases left in between. There are 16 residues in the CDR3. From germline, CDR1 is DFQATT and CDR2 SNEGSKA (reference sequence). The CDR3 region has the DNA TGCAGTGTCCCCGCCTCTGGGGACAACCTCATATATGGCTACACCTTC. The encoded protein is CSVPASGDNLIYGYTF.

This clonotype was found a few times. This beta chain appears as a stray read in a library generated for alpha chains; its size is not informative. V is TRBV7-2 and J is TRBJ2-2, with a weak D call TRBD2 (7 bases). The germline CDR1 and CDR2 sequences are SGHTA and FQGNSA. Deletions cut 5 bases from V and 3 bases from J, with 19 bases between. This CDR3 spans 17 amino acids. CDR3 in DNA: TGTGCCAGCAGCCGACGGGGGGCACGAACTCACACCGGGGAGCTGTTTTTT. Amino acid sequence: CASSRRGARTHTGELFF. The complete variable domain, with remaining parts taken from reference TRBV7-2 and TRBJ2-2, reads GAGVSQSPSNKVTEKGKDVELRCDPISGHTALYWYRQSLGQGLEFLIYFQGNSAPDKSGLPSDRFSAERTGGSVSTLTIQRTQQEDSAVYLCASSRRGARTHTGELFFGEGSRLTVL.

Points on this clonotype: The library was prepared for alpha chains; this beta chain is a stray read, so its frequency means little. V and J are TRBV20-1 and TRBJ2-1; 9 bases map to TRBD2. Germline loops: CDR1 DFQATT, CDR2 SNEGSKA (reference sequence). Germline trimming cut 6 bases from V and 3 bases from J; bases unmatched to any gene: 6. The CDR3 runs to 14 residues. The CDR3 bases are TGCAGTGCCGTCTCTAGCGGGGTCTACAATGAGCAGTTCTTC. This gives the protein CSAVSSGVYNEQFF.

This clonotype has at least ten counts. This beta chain is a stray sequence in a library constructed for alpha chains; its clone size is not meaningful. J is TRBJ2-2 and V is TRBV7-9; no firm D call. Trimming removed 6 bases from V and 4 bases from J, with 3 bases in between. The CDR3 covers 11 residues. Germline V gene sequence: CDR1 SEHNR, CDR2 FQNEAQ (reference sequence). CDR3 sequence: CASSLTGELFF. The CDR3 coding sequence is TGTGCCAGCAGTCTCACCGGGGAGCTGTTTTTT. Combining the CDR3 with reference TRBV7-9 and TRBJ2-2 gives the whole variable domain DTGVSQNPRHKITKRGQNVTFRCDPISEHNRLYWYRQTLGQGPEFLTYFQNEAQLEKSRLLSDRFSAERPKGSFSTLEIQRTEQGDSAMYLCASSLTGELFFGEGSRLTVL.

At least ten counts were recorded for this clonotype. Relative to the germline gene, one junction end is altered; a read error may explain this. The size of this beta chain means little, since it is a stray read in a library made for alpha chains. CDR3 in amino acids: CASSLAARPYEQYF. The DNA for the CDR3 is TGTGCCAGCAGCTTAGCGGCCCGACCTTACGAGCAGTACTTC. V is TRBV12-3 or TRBV12-4 and J is TRBJ2-7, with a weak D call TRBD2 (6 bases). This CDR3 spans 14 amino acids.

This clonotype ranks as large. The library was designed around alpha chains, so this beta chain is a stray read whose abundance carries little weight. V and J are TRBV5-1 and TRBJ1-2, with 8 bases fitting TRBD1. The CDR3 is 14 amino acids. From germline, CDR1 is SGHRS and CDR2 YFSETQ. Trimming removed 4 bases from V and 3 bases from J; junction bases left unmatched: 5. CDR3 region: CASSQGASDYGYTF. CDR3 nucleotide sequence: TGCGCCAGCAGCCAGGGGGCATCTGACTATGGCTACACCTTC.